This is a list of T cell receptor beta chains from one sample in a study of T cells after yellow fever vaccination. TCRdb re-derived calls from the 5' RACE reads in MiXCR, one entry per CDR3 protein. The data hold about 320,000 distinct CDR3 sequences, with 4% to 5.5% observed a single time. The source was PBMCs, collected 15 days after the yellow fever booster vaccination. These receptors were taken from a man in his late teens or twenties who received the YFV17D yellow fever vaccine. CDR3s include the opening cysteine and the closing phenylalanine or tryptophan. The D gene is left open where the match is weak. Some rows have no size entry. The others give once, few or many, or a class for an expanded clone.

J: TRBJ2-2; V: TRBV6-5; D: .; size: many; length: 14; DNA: TGTGCCAGCAGTTACCCTGGAGGCTCCGAGGAGCTGTTTTTT; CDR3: CASSYPGGSEELFF
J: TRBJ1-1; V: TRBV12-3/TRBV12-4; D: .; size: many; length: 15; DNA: TGTGCCAGCAGCCTAGTCCGGGACTATTTTGCTGAAGCTTTCTTT; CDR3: CASSLVRDYFAEAFF
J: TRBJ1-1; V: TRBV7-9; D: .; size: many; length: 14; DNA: TGTGCCAGCAACCTTGCAGGGGTGAACACTGAAGCTTTCTTT; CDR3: CASNLAGVNTEAFF
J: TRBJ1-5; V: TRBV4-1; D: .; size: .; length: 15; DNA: TGCGCCAGCAGCGATAGACAGGTTAGCAATCAGCCCCAGCATTTT; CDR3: CASSDRQVSNQPQHF
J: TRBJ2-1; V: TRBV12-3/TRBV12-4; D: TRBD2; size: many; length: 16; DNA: TGTGCCAGCACCCTGGGGTTGAGCGGGGGGTACAATGAGCAGTTCTTC; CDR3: CASTLGLSGGYNEQFF
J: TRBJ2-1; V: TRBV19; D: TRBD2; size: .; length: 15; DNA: TGTGCCAGTAGTATTGTCGGGGGGGAAGCGACTGAGCAGTTCTTC; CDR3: CASSIVGGEATEQFF
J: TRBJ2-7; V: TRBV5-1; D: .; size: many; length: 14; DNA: TGCGCCAGCAGCTTGGGTCAGGGGAACAGCGAGCAGTACTTC; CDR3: CASSLGQGNSEQYF
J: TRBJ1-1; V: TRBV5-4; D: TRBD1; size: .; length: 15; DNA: TGTGCCAGCAGCTCGAAAGTAACAGGGGACACTGAAGCTTTCTTT; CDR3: CASSSKVTGDTEAFF
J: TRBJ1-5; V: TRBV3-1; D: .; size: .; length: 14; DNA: TGTGCCAGCAGTCGGCGGGACACGGATCAGCCCCAGCATTTT; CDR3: CASSRRDTDQPQHF
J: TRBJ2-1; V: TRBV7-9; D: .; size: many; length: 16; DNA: TGTGCCAGCAGCTTATTATTGATCAGCTCCTACAATGAGCAGTTCTTC; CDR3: CASSLLLISSYNEQFF
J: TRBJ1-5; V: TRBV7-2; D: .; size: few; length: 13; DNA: TGTGCCAGCAGCGGACAGAGAGATCAGCCCCAGCATTTT; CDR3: CASSGQRDQPQHF
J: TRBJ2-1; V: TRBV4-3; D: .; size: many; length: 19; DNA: TGCGCCAGCAGCCAAGATGGGGGAACCGGGACGGAGATACACAATGAGCAGTTCTTC; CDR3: CASSQDGGTGTEIHNEQFF
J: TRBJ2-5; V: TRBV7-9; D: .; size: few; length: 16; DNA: TGTGCCAGCAGCCCCAGTCCCCGGGACACACAAGAGACCCAGTACTTC; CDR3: CASSPSPRDTQETQYF
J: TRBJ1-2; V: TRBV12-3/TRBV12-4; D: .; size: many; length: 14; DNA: TGTGCCAGCAGTTTCAACAGAGTTAACTATGGCTACACCTTC; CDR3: CASSFNRVNYGYTF
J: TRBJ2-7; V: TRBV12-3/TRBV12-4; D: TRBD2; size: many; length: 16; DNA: TGTGCCAGCAGTTTCAGGGGTAGCGGGGGTTCCTACGAGCAGTACTTC; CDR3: CASSFRGSGGSYEQYF
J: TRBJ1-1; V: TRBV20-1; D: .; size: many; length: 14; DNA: TGCAGTGCTAGGGCATTGGTGGGAAACACTGAAGCTTTCTTT; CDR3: CSARALVGNTEAFF
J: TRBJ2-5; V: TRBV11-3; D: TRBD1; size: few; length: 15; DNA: TGTGCCAGCAGCACCCGGGACAGTAAGAGAGAGACCCAGTACTTC; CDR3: CASSTRDSKRETQYF
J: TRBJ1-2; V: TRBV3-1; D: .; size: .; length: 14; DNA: TGTGCCAGCACCCCGGCGGGGGGAACCTATGGCTACACCTTC; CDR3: CASTPAGGTYGYTF
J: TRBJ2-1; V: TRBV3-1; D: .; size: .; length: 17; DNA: TGTGCCAGCAGCCCCCTCCCCGGGGCCAACTCCTACAATGAGCAGTTCTTC; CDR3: CASSPLPGANSYNEQFF
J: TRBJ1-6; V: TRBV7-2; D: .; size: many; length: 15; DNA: TGTGCCAGCAGCTTTTGGTCAAGGATGGGTTCACCCCTCCACTTT; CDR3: CASSFWSRMGSPLHF
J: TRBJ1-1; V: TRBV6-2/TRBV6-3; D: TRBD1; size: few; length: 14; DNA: TGTGCCAGCGGCGAGCAGGGGGGGGACACTGAAGCTTTCTTT; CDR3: CASGEQGGDTEAFF
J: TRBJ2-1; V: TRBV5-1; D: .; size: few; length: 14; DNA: TGCGCCAGCAGCTTGGGGGCCATCTACAATGAGCAGTTCTTC; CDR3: CASSLGAIYNEQFF
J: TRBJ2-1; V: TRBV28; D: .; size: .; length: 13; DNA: TGTGCCAGCAGTTTGGACAGCAACAATGAGCAGTTCTTC; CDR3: CASSLDSNNEQFF
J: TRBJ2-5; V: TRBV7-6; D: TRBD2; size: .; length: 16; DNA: TGTGCCAGCAGCTTTTCTAGCGGGGGGCCCCAAGAGACCCAGTACTTC; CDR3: CASSFSSGGPQETQYF
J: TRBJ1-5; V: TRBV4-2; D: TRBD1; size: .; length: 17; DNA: TGTGCCAGCAGCCAAGACATCGGACAGGGCAGGAATCAGCCCCAGCATTTT; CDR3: CASSQDIGQGRNQPQHF
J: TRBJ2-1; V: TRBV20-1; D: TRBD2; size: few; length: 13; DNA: TGCAGTCCCATAGCGGGGGGCCACAATGAGCAGTTCTTC; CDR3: CSPIAGGHNEQFF
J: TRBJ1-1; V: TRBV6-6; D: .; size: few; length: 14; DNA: TGTGCCAGCAGCCGTGACAGCCCGAACACTGAAGCTTTCTTT; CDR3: CASSRDSPNTEAFF
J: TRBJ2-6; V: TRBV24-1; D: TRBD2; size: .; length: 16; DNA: TGTGCCACCAGTGATTCCGGGGGGTTCGGGGCCAACGTCCTGACTTTC; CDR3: CATSDSGGFGANVLTF
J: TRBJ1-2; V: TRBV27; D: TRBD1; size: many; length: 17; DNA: TGTGCCAGCAGTTTTTATCCCGGGACAGGGGGCGCGGGGGGCTACACCTTC; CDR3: CASSFYPGTGGAGGYTF
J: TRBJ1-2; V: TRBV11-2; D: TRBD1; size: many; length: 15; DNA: TGTGCCAGCAGCTGGGGACAGGGGGCTAACTATGGCTACACCTTC; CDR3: CASSWGQGANYGYTF
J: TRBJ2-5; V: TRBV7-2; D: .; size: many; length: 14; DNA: TGTGCCAGCAGCTCCGGTGTCCCCTACGAGACCCAGTACTTC; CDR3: CASSSGVPYETQYF
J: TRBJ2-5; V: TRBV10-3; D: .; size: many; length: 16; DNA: TGTGCCATCAGTGAGTCGTCAGCGACAGGACAAGAGACCCAGTACTTC; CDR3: CAISESSATGQETQYF